One sample yielded the 16 T cell receptor beta chains listed below, sequenced in a study of control samples from healthy donors and cancer patients. Using immunoSEQ multiplex PCR, the repertoire was profiled, and TCRdb retains in-frame clones only, with some absent. This sample has more than 95,000 clones, with 70% to 90% found just once. Material: blood. These receptors came from a woman in her 70s in good health.

V is TRBV15 and J is TRBJ1-2; a possible D gene is TRBD1 (5 bases). CDR3 length: 13 amino acids. Trimming took off 5 bases at V and 2 bases at J, with 9 bases between the two ends. Germline V gene data show CDR1 as LNHNV and CDR2 as YYDKDF (reference sequence). The CDR3 DNA is TGTGCCACCAGCTCGCGGGGGAACTATGGCTACACCTTC. It specifies CATSSRGNYGYTF.

This chain links TRBV5-8 with TRBJ1-1; D is uncertain. This CDR3 spans 14 amino acids. The V end was cut by 4 bases, the J end by 0 bases, with 10 bases between. CDR1 and CDR2 (germline): SGHTS, YDEGEE. The CDR3 DNA reads as TGTGCCAGCAGCCGGAGGAGCATGAACACTGAAGCTTTCTTT. Its translation: CASSRRSMNTEAFF. Full variable domain (missing parts from reference TRBV5-8 and TRBJ1-1): EAGVTQSPTHLIKTRGQQATLRCSPISGHTSVYWYQQALGLGLQFLLWYDEGEERNRGNFPPRFSGRQFPNYSSELNVNALELEDSALYLCASSRRSMNTEAFFGQGTRLTVV.

The chain couples TRBV28 to TRBJ2-5; 12 bases are a match to TRBD1. The junction had 1 base not matched to a gene; V was cut back by 1 base and J by 1 base. From germline, CDR1 is MDHEN and CDR2 SYDVKM. The CDR3 consists of 16 residues. CDR3 sequence reads: CASSLLGQGAQETQYF. The CDR3 DNA sequence: TGTGCCAGCAGTTTATTGGGACAGGGGGCCCAAGAGACCCAGTACTTC.

The chain joins TRBV28 to TRBJ1-6; maybe TRBD1 (5 bases). CDR1 is MDHEN and CDR2 is SYDVKM in the germline V gene. This CDR3 is 14 amino acids long. Trimming cost V 3 bases and J 10 bases, with 13 bases left between them. CDR3 DNA: TGTGCCAGCAGTTTCCAGGGACGGCCCTCACCCCTCCACTTT. Its translation is CASSFQGRPSPLHF.

This clone was observed a single time. The gene calls are TRBV19 and TRBJ1-6, with TRBD1 as a possible D gene (5 bases). With 5 bases removed from V and 0 bases from J, the gap between germline ends came to 14 bases. The CDR3 loop spans 17 amino acids. Per the germline V gene, CDR1 is LNHDA and CDR2 is SQIVND (reference sequence). The CDR3 here is CASSPGSGGSYNSPLHF. The CDR3 coding sequence is TGTGCCAGTAGTCCCGGATCGGGGGGCTCCTATAATTCACCCCTCCACTTT.

This chain connects TRBV9 to TRBJ1-1; tentatively, D is TRBD1 (6 bases). The CDR3 extends over 13 amino acids. V lost 4 bases and J 7 bases, leaving 14 bases between the germline ends. CDR1 SGDLS and CDR2 YYNGEE come from the germline V gene. The DNA of the CDR3 is TGTGCCAGCAGCATACGGGGGCAGGGTGAAGCTTTCTTT. It encodes CASSIRGQGEAFF.

The genes are TRBV18 and TRBJ2-5; unclear D gene. The V end was cut by 5 bases, the J end by 0 bases, with 13 bases between. Germline V gene sequence: CDR1 KGHSH, CDR2 LQKENI. This CDR3 has 15 amino acids. The CDR3 bases are TGTGCCAGCTCAGGCCAACAGAGAAACCAAGAGACCCAGTACTTC. Translation gives CASSGQQRNQETQYF.

The V gene is TRBV6-5, the J gene TRBJ1-2; 7 bases agree with TRBD1. J lost 6 bases, V lost 6 bases, and 7 bases had no gene match. Looked up from germline, CDR1 is MNHEY and CDR2 is SVGAGI. This CDR3 comprises 13 residues. The CDR3 sequence is CASRTSDRDGYTF. Written as DNA, the CDR3 is TGTGCCAGCAGAACCTCCGACAGGGATGGCTACACCTTC.

The chain combines TRBV5-1 with TRBJ2-7, with D possibly TRBD1 on 6 matching bases. V was shortened by 4 bases and J by 3 bases, with 14 bases between the two germline ends. CDR1 and CDR2 (germline): SGHRS, YFSETQ. The CDR3 runs 14 residues. CDR3 nucleotide sequence: TGCGCCAGCAGCCATGGGGGCGGTGACTACGAGCAGTACTTC. It codes for CASSHGGGDYEQYF.

The V and J genes are TRBV2 and TRBJ1-5; no clear D. V lost 4 bases and J 7 bases, leaving 14 bases between the germline ends. Looked up from germline, CDR1 is SNHLY and CDR2 is FYNNEI. The CDR3 has 14 amino acids. The CDR3 is CASSGIGVGQPQHF. The DNA of the CDR3 is TGTGCCAGCAGTGGGATTGGGGTCGGGCAGCCCCAGCATTTT.

The V call is TRBV11-2, the J call TRBJ2-7; no firm D call. Germline V gives CDR1 SGHAT, CDR2 FQNNGV. The CDR3 has 14 residues. Trimming took off 2 bases at V and 5 bases at J, with 13 bases between the two ends. Here the CDR3 reads CASSLPMPPHEQYF. In DNA, the CDR3 is TGTGCCAGCAGCTTACCCATGCCCCCCCACGAGCAGTACTTC.

V and J are TRBV19 and TRBJ2-5; D gene unclear. This CDR3 has 11 residues. The germline V gene encodes CDR1 LNHDA and CDR2 SQIVND (reference sequence). The V end lost 4 bases, the J end lost 6 bases, and 6 bases lay between the germline ends. As DNA, the CDR3 is TGTGCCAGTAGTACCGCTAAGACCCAGTACTTC. This gives the protein CASSTAKTQYF. Looking up the rest from reference TRBV19 and TRBJ2-5 gives the full variable domain: DGGITQSPKYLFRKEGQNVTLSCEQNLNHDAMYWYRQDPGQGLRLIYYSQIVNDFQKGDIAEGYSVSREKKESFPLTVTSAQKNPTAFYLCASSTAKTQYFGPGTRLLVL.

The rearrangement uses TRBV18 and TRBJ2-7, with TRBD1 matching 8 bases. The germline V gene encodes CDR1 KGHSH and CDR2 LQKENI. The CDR3 sequence is 15 residues long. Losses at the gene ends were 5 bases for V and 5 bases for J; bases not matched to a gene: 11. The CDR3 region has the DNA TGTGCCAGCTCAAACATGGGACAGGCGGCTAACGAGCAGTACTTC. Translated: CASSNMGQAANEQYF.

This chain uses TRBV29-1 with TRBJ1-2; D is undetermined. Trimming pared 4 bases from V and 2 bases from J, leaving 5 bases between. The CDR3 consists of 11 residues. Germline V CDR1 and CDR2: SQVTM, ANQGSEA. CDR3 protein: CSVVENYGYTF. The CDR3 DNA reads TGCAGCGTTGTGGAAAACTATGGCTACACCTTC.

The chain links TRBV7-7 to TRBJ2-5, with a weak D call TRBD2 (5 bases). The CDR3 totals 15 residues. V dropped 1 base and J dropped 7 bases, with 16 bases sitting between them. Germline CDR1 SSHAT, CDR2 FNYEAQ (reference sequence). The CDR3: CASSLGAGPSVTQYF. The CDR3 DNA follows: TGTGCCAGCAGCTTAGGGGCGGGCCCAAGCGTGACCCAGTACTTC.

This chain uses TRBV6-5 with TRBJ2-7; D may be TRBD1 (6 bases). Trimming left V 8 bases short and J 4 bases short, with 18 bases between. Germline CDR1 reads MNHEY; CDR2 reads SVGAGI. The CDR3 loop spans 14 amino acids. The CDR3 reads CASHPTGPLYEQYF. CDR3 sequence (DNA): TGTGCCAGCCACCCGACAGGCCCACTATACGAGCAGTACTTC.